Below, 18 T cell receptor beta chains from the same sample are listed, as sequenced in a study of CD8+ T cells in alopecia areata. Isolated RNA was reverse transcribed into cDNA used as the sequencing template. Measured with immunoSEQ multiplex PCR; TCRdb has only the in-frame clones, and not every one. Of about 200,000 clones in the sample, more than 50% are singletons; the top ten hold over 4%. Sequencing used CD8+ T cells sorted from blood. The source is a human donor in good health.

The chain has TRBV29-1 and TRBJ2-1; D perhaps matches TRBD2 (6 bases). Germline lookup yields CDR1 SQVTM and CDR2 ANQGSEA. The CDR3 runs 15 residues. V was cut by 6 bases and J by 8 bases, with 23 bases left in between. The CDR3 is CSVLFRDSNTYEQFF. CDR3 in DNA: TGCAGCGTCCTCTTCCGGGACTCGAATACGTATGAGCAGTTCTTC.

The chain recombines TRBV28 with TRBJ1-6, with D maybe TRBD1 (6 bases). The germline CDR1 and CDR2 sequences are MDHEN and SYDVKM. The CDR3 totals 14 residues. V was trimmed by 5 bases and J by 5 bases, leaving 10 bases between them. CDR3 DNA sequence: TGTGCCAGCAGTCCCGACAGGAATAATTCACCCCTCCACTTT. It translates to CASSPDRNNSPLHF.

The V gene is TRBV5-1, the J gene TRBJ1-5; D gene ambiguous. The V gene lost 4 bases and the J gene lost 0 bases, with 11 bases spanning the gap. Germline assignment: CDR1 SGHRS and CDR2 YFSETQ. This CDR3 is built from 15 residues. The CDR3 spells CASSAGGYSNQPQHF. The CDR3 coding sequence is TGCGCCAGCAGCGCCGGTGGTTATAGCAATCAGCCCCAGCATTTT.

This clone came up a few times. The rearrangement uses TRBV29-1 and TRBJ2-1; possibly TRBD1 for D (5 bases). CDR1 SQVTM and CDR2 ANQGSEA come from the germline V gene. The CDR3 sequence is 14 residues long. With 2 bases removed from V and 5 bases from J, the gap between germline ends came to 13 bases. CDR3 nucleotide sequence: TGCAGCGTTGAAAAGGCAGGGCACAACAATGAGCAGTTCTTC. It translates to CSVEKAGHNNEQFF.

This clone was seen a handful of times. CDR3 loop: CASSETSGGTYEQYF. In DNA, the CDR3 is TGTGCCAGCAGCGAGACTAGCGGGGGGACCTACGAGCAGTACTTC. V and J are TRBV7-3 and TRBJ2-7; 13 nucleotides agree with TRBD2. The junction had 3 bases not matched to a gene; V was cut back by 5 bases and J by 2 bases. CDR3 length: 15 residues. Germline CDR1 SGHTA, CDR2 FQGTGA.

The V call is TRBV4-1, the J call TRBJ2-2; 14 bases map to TRBD2. CDR1 is MGHRA, CDR2 YSYEKL, per germline. The CDR3 extends over 18 amino acids. V dropped 3 bases and J dropped 5; count of bases not matched to a gene: 8. Here the CDR3 reads CASSHTTSGGATTGELFF. The DNA of the CDR3 is TGCGCCAGCAGCCATACGACTAGCGGGGGGGCAACGACCGGGGAGCTGTTTTTT.

This sequence joins TRBV19 and TRBJ1-1; D is uncertain. The CDR3 is made up of 13 amino acids. The V gene lost 7 bases and the J gene lost 10 bases, with 19 bases spanning the gap. In germline, CDR1 is LNHDA, CDR2 SQIVND (reference sequence). DNA of the CDR3: TGTGCCAGTATCGCGTCCCGGGCCTGGGGAGCTTTCTTT. This encodes CASIASRAWGAFF.

V and J are TRBV4-1 and TRBJ1-4, with unresolved D. This CDR3 spans 15 amino acids. The germline V and J ends were trimmed by 1 base and 2 bases, with 8 bases remaining between them. Germline CDR1 MGHRA, CDR2 YSYEKL. The CDR3 here is CASSQGAGTNEKLFF. CDR3 DNA sequence: TGCGCCAGCAGCCAAGGGGCCGGGACTAATGAAAAACTGTTTTTT.

The chain has TRBV6-5 and TRBJ1-2; no reliable D call. Trimming removed 6 bases at V and 7 bases at J, with 15 bases between. Germline V gene lookup returns CDR1 MNHEY and CDR2 SVGAGI. The CDR3 runs to 13 residues. CDR3 loop: CASSNMASGGYTF. CDR3 nucleotides: TGTGCCAGCAGCAATATGGCTAGTGGTGGCTACACCTTC.

This chain connects TRBV30 to TRBJ1-2, with no clear D. Trimming stripped 1 base from V and 6 bases from J, with 3 bases between. Germline lookup yields CDR1 GTSNPN and CDR2 SVGIG (reference sequence). This CDR3 is built from 10 residues. This CDR3 is CAWSGNGYTF. DNA for the CDR3: TGTGCCTGGAGTGGGAATGGCTACACCTTC.

The rearrangement joins TRBV4-1 to TRBJ1-1; D is perhaps TRBD1 (5 bases). This CDR3 contains 12 residues. Germline V gene sequence: CDR1 MGHRA, CDR2 YSYEKL. V was shortened by 4 bases and J by 6 bases, with 9 bases between the two germline ends. The CDR3: CASSLGRSEAFF. The CDR3 coding sequence is TGCGCCAGCAGCCTGGGACGGTCTGAAGCTTTCTTT.

This clone was observed a handful of times. The chain employs TRBV6-1 and TRBJ2-2; no definite D call. This CDR3 spans 12 amino acids. With 3 bases removed from V and 7 bases from J, the gap between germline ends came to 6 bases. From germline, CDR1 is MNHNS and CDR2 SASEGT. DNA of the CDR3: TGTGCCAGCAGTGATCAGAGCGGGGAGCTGTTTTTT. It codes for CASSDQSGELFF.

A single count supports this clone. This chain uses TRBV25-1 with TRBJ1-2; D is ambiguous. In germline, CDR1 is MGHDK, CDR2 SYGVNS. The CDR3 extends over 13 amino acids. V lost 4 bases and J 3 bases, leaving 9 bases between the germline ends. The CDR3 DNA reads TGTGCCAGCAGTGGTCTCCGAGACTATGGCTACACCTTC. Translating it yields CASSGLRDYGYTF.

V usage is TRBV7-8 and J usage is TRBJ2-5; TRBD2 matches 8 bases. Germline V gene lookup returns CDR1 SGHVS and CDR2 FQNEAQ. J was trimmed by 1 base and V by 2 bases; bases with no gene match: 9. The CDR3 sequence is 17 residues long. The CDR3 spells CASSLRRSGGLQETQYF. CDR3 nucleotide sequence: TGTGCCAGCAGCTTACGCCGGTCGGGGGGGCTCCAAGAGACCCAGTACTTC.

The J gene is TRBJ2-3, the V gene TRBV4-1, with 11 bases fitting TRBD2. From germline, CDR1 is MGHRA and CDR2 YSYEKL. The CDR3 consists of 16 residues. V was clipped by 1 base and J by 3 bases; unmatched bases: 3. CDR3 sequence: CASSQVIAGGTDTQYF. The CDR3 coding sequence is TGCGCCAGCAGCCAAGTGATAGCGGGAGGGACAGATACGCAGTATTTT.

This clone was seen only a few times. V and J are TRBV29-1 and TRBJ2-7; weak D call: TRBD1 (6 bases). Germline CDR1 SQVTM, CDR2 ANQGSEA. V dropped 5 bases and J dropped 5 bases, with 7 bases sitting between them. This CDR3 has 10 residues. The CDR3 DNA reads TGCAGCGTTAGGGGGAACGAGCAGTACTTC. This codes for CSVRGNEQYF.

This clone was seen a few times. The rearrangement joins TRBV4-1 to TRBJ2-5; maybe TRBD2 (7 bases). V was cut by 0 bases and J by 2 bases, with 13 bases left in between. Germline CDR1 is MGHRA and CDR2 is YSYEKL. The CDR3 runs 16 residues. CDR3 loop: CASSQEGGREQETQYF. CDR3 DNA: TGCGCCAGCAGCCAAGAGGGGGGGCGAGAGCAAGAGACCCAGTACTTC.

As regards this clone: A read error may produce the germline difference seen at one junction end. The gene calls are TRBV27 and TRBJ2-3, with TRBD2 as a possible D gene (5 bases). This CDR3 comprises 13 residues. Germline CDR1 reads MNHEY; CDR2 reads SMNVEV (reference sequence). For the CDR3, the DNA is TGTGTCAGCAGTAAGTCGTGGGAGGATACGCAGTATTTT. As protein: CVSSKSWEDTQYF.